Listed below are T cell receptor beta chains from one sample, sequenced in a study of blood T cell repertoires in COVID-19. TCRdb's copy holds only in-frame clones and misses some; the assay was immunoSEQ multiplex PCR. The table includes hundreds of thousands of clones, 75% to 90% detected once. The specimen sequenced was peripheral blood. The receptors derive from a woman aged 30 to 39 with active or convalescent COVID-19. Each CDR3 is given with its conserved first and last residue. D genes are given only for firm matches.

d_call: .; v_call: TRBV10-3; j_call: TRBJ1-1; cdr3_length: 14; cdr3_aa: CAISEVAGEAEAFF
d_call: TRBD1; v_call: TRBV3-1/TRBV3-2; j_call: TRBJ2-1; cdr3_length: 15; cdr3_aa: CASSLTGQGANEQFF
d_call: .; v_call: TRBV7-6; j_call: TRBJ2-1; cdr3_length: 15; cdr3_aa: CASSLSGGGFNEQFF
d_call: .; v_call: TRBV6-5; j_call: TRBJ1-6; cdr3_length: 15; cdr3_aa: CASSRGAAVDSPLHF
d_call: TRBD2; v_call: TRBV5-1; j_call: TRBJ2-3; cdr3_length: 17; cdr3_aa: CASSLAASGGYTDTQYF
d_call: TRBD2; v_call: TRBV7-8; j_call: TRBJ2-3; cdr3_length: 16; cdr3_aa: CASSHPSGSVPDTQYF
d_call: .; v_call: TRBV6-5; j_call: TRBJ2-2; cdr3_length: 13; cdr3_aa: CASRTGYTGELFF
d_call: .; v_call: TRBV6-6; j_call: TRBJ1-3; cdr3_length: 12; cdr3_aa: CASSTVGGSIYF
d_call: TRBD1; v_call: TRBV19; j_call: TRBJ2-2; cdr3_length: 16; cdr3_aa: CASHYGTGVSTGELFF
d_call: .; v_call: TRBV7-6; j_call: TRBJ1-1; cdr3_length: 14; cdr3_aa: CASSLSWGDTEAFF
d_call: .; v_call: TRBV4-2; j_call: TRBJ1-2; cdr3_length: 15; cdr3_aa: CASSQDFGGAGGYTF
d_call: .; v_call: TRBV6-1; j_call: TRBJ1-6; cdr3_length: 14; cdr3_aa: CASSEPTGNSPLHF
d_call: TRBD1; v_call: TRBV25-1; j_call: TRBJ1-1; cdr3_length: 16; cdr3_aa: CASSAAGQGKLVEAFF
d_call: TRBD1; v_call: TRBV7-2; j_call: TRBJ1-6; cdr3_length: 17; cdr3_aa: CASSFPGQGYKNSPLHF
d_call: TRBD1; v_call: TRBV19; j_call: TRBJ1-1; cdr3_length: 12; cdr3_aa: CASSTRTGAAFF
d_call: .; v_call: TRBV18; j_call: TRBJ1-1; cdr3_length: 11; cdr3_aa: CASSVDREAFF
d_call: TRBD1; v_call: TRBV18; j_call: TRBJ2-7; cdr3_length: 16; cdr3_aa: CASSPPGTGVGYEQYF
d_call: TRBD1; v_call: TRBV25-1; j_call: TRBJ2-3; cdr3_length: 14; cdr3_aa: CASSDDRGADTQYF
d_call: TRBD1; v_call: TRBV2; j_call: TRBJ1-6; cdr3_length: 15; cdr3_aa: CASSAMGQGSSPLHF
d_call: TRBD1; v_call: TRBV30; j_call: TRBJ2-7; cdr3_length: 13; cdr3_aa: CAWRGQGASEQYF
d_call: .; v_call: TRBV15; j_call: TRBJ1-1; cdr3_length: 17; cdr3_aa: CATSRAGRSGVNTEAFF
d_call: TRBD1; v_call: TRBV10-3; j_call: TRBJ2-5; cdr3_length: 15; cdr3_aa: CAISPGQLTQETQYF
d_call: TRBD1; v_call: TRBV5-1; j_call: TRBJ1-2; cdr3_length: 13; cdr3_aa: CASSGGQGGGYTF
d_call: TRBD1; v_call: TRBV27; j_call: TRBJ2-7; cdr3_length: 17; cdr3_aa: CASSSSTGQGAPYEQYF
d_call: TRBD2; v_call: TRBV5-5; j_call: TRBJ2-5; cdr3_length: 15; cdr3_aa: CASSLDSGRGETQYF
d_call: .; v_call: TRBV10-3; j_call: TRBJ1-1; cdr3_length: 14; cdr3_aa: CAISRTGPNTEAFF
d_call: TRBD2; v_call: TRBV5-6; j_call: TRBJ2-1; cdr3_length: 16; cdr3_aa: CASSLVREGSYNEQFF
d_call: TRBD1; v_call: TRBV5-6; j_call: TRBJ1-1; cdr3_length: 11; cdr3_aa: CASTGGIEAFF
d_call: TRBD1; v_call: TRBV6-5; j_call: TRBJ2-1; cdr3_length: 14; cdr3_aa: CASSGQGEYNEQFF
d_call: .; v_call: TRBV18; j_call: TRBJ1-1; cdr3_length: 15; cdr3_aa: CASSPGAGLNTEAFF
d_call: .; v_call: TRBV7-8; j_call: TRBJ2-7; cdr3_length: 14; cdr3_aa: CASSPTDSFYEQYF
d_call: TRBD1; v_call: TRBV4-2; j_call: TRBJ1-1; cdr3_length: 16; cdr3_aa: CASSPLGQGGGTEAFF
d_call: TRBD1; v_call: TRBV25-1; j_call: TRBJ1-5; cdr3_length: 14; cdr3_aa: CASRSTGNNQPQHF
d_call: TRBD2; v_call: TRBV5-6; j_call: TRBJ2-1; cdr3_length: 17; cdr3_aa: CASSVAGGTLFYNEQFF
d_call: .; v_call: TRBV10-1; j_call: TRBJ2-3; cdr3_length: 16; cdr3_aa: CASSDSRRSRTDTQYF
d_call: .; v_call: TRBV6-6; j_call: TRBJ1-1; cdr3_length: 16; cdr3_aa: CASSYSRAPLDTEAFF
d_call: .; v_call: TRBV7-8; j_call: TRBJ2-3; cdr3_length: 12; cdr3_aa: CASSLLTDTQYF